This TCR beta chain derives from a study of blood T cell repertoires in COVID-19. Study-wide background: Samples taken during acute and convalescent COVID-19 were collected in the United States, Italy and Spain. T cells, B-cell-depleted T cells, or PBMCs provided the cDNA or gDNA that served as material.

This CDR3 region has 17 residues. CDR1 and CDR2 from the germline V gene are LGHNA and YSLEER. Germline trimming cut 0 bases from V and 2 bases from J; bases unmatched to any gene: 9. Authors' data handling: It was from reference gene primer amplification that nucleated cell counts were estimated. Produced via immunoSEQ multiplex PCR; TCRdb's table is partial and in-frame only. The DNA was the basis for D and trimming; V, J and clone size are from that table. The sample yields around 200,000 clones, approximately 85% seen once. The chain has TRBV4-3 and TRBJ2-7; 8 bases agree with TRBD2. This receptor was obtained from a woman older than 75 with acute or convalescent COVID-19. Specimen: peripheral blood. The CDR3: CASSQDRRREVTYEQYF. For the CDR3, the DNA is TGCGCCAGCAGCCAAGATCGTCGGCGGGAGGTTACCTACGAGCAGTACTTC.